This TCR beta chain was obtained from a study of blood T cell repertoires in COVID-19. Study details: There were acute and convalescent COVID-19 samples, and they came from the United States, Italy and Spain.

V lost 0 bases, J lost 1 base, and 13 bases lay in between. The CDR3 length is 18 residues. CDR1 LGHNA and CDR2 YSLEER come from the germline V gene. Source study methods: Nucleated cell number was recorded as an estimate derived from reference gene primer amplification. Repertoires were generated with immunoSEQ multiplex PCR, while TCRdb's copy carries only in-frame clones and drops some. The V and J calls and clone size are taken from that table; D and trimming were inferred from the DNA. The table shows tens of thousands of clones, with roughly three quarters occurring only once. This clone was recorded a few times. Seattle-derived patients entered the study during active infection and were followed longitudinally.

This TCR was sampled from a man aged 65 to 79 with COVID-19, enrolled during active disease. The sequencing input was peripheral blood. The V and J genes are TRBV4-3 and TRBJ1-6, with D possibly being TRBD1 (5 bases). CDR3: CASSQDMTGGSYNSPLHF. As DNA, the CDR3 is TGCGCCAGCAGCCAAGACATGACGGGGGGTTCCTATAATTCACCCCTCCACTTT.